Listed below are T cell receptor beta chains from one sample, sequenced in a study of blood T cell repertoires in COVID-19. Clones were read by immunoSEQ multiplex PCR, and TCRdb kept only the in-frame ones, dropping some. The table lists nearly 60,000 clones, around 87% of them singletons. Sequenced: peripheral blood. These TCRs come from a man in his sixties with active COVID-19. The CDR3 runs from the conserved cysteine through the conserved F or W. The D gene is left open where the match is weak. Size is omitted from some rows. Given values are once, few, many or a class for expanded clones.

>NA|NA|TRBJ1-5|TRBV30
TGTGCCTGGAGTACTGGCAATCAGCCCCAGCATTTT
CAWSTGNQPQHF
>NA|NA|TRBJ2-2|TRBV7-8
TGTGCCAGCAGCCTCCAGACAGGACGCGGTCGGGAGCTGTTTTTT
CASSLQTGRGRELFF
>NA|NA|TRBJ1-6|TRBV28
TGTGCCGGAGGGAGCTCCTATAATTCACCCCTCCACTTT
CAGGSSYNSPLHF
>TRBD2|NA|TRBJ2-2|TRBV28
TGTGCCAGCAGTTTAATTAGCGGGAGTGACGAGGAGCTGTTTTTT
CASSLISGSDEELFF
>NA|NA|TRBJ2-3|TRBV9
TGTGCCAGCAGCCCTAGGACTACAGATACGCAGTATTTT
CASSPRTTDTQYF
>TRBD2|NA|TRBJ2-7|TRBV28
TGTGCCAGCAGTTTACAGGGACTAGCGGGAACGTACGAGCAGTACTTC
CASSLQGLAGTYEQYF
>NA|NA|TRBJ1-2|TRBV27
TGTGCCAGCAGTTTCTCCCCTGCACAGGGAGGCTACACCTTC
CASSFSPAQGGYTF
>TRBD2|medium-sized|TRBJ2-3|TRBV7-9
TGTGCCAGCAGCTTTCCCACCGCCGGGACTAGGGGCACAGATACGCAGTATTTT
CASSFPTAGTRGTDTQYF
>TRBD1|NA|TRBJ1-5|TRBV19
TGTGCCAGTAAGGCGGGACAGGGGGGCAATCAGCCCCAGCATTTT
CASKAGQGGNQPQHF
>NA|NA|TRBJ2-3|TRBV27
TGTGCCAGCAGTTTATCGAGGGTCGGGGGCACAGATACGCAGTATTTT
CASSLSRVGGTDTQYF
>NA|once|TRBJ1-1|TRBV30
TGTGCCTGGAGTGTCCGATCTACTTTTTACACTGAAGCTTTCTTT
CAWSVRSTFYTEAFF
>TRBD1|NA|TRBJ2-7|TRBV28
TGTGCCAGCAGTGGGGACAGGGACGAGCAGTACTTC
CASSGDRDEQYF
>TRBD1|few|TRBJ1-5|TRBV19
TGTGCCAGTAGTATGACAGGGCCTCAGCCCCAGCATTTT
CASSMTGPQPQHF
>NA|NA|TRBJ2-3|TRBV12-3/TRBV12-4
TGTGCCAGCAGTTGGGCCAGGGGAGATACGCAGTATTTT
CASSWARGDTQYF
>TRBD2|NA|TRBJ2-5|TRBV5-6
TGTGCCAGCAGCTCCTTAGCGGGGGGCCGGGAGACCCAGTACTTC
CASSSLAGGRETQYF
>TRBD1|once|TRBJ1-5|TRBV9
TGTGCCAGCAGCCCGACAGGGTACAGCAATCAGCCCCAGCATTTT
CASSPTGYSNQPQHF
>NA|NA|TRBJ2-5|TRBV29-1
TGCAGCGTGGGTTTGGGGGCGGAGACCCAGTACTTC
CSVGLGAETQYF
>NA|NA|TRBJ2-2|TRBV5-1
TGCGCCAGCAGCTTGGACGGGGAACGAGCCGGGGAGCTGTTTTTT
CASSLDGERAGELFF
>NA|NA|TRBJ2-7|TRBV19
TGTGCCAGTAGTATAGGGCAGTTCTCCTACGAGCAGTACTTC
CASSIGQFSYEQYF
>NA|NA|TRBJ1-1|TRBV11-2
TGTGCCAGCAGCTTAGTACCGGGGAACACTGAAGCTTTCTTT
CASSLVPGNTEAFF
>NA|NA|TRBJ2-3|TRBV19
TGTGCCAGTAGTATAGATGGGCGGGTCACAGATACGCAGTATTTT
CASSIDGRVTDTQYF
>NA|NA|TRBJ2-3|TRBV18
TGTGCCAGCTCACCGATGTCGGGGGATACGCAGTATTTT
CASSPMSGDTQYF
>TRBD2|NA|TRBJ2-2|TRBV11-2
TGTGCCAGCAGCCCCCGGACTAGCGATCTTCGGGAGCTGTTTTTT
CASSPRTSDLRELFF
>NA|NA|TRBJ1-2|TRBV25-1
TGTGCCAGCAGTGAAAACCAGGGCGGAGTCTATGGCTACACCTTC
CASSENQGGVYGYTF
>TRBD1|NA|TRBJ1-1|TRBV27
TGTGCCACCAGGGGGGGAGGGAACACTGAAGCTTTCTTT
CATRGGGNTEAFF
>NA|NA|TRBJ1-2|TRBV7-3
TGTGCCAGCAGCCTAAGAGACGGACAGAAAAACTATGGCTACACCTTC
CASSLRDGQKNYGYTF
>TRBD2|NA|TRBJ2-1|TRBV19
TGTGCCAGTAGTATCGGGGGGTCCTACAATGAGCAGTTCTTC
CASSIGGSYNEQFF
>NA|NA|TRBJ2-7|TRBV19
TGTGCCACCGCTTCGCTCGGGGTCGGGCCTATAGCCTACGAGCAGTACTTC
CATASLGVGPIAYEQYF
>TRBD2|NA|TRBJ2-2|TRBV12-5
TGTGCTAGTGCCAGTAGCGGGAGCCGAGACGGGGAGCTGTTTTTT
CASASSGSRDGELFF
>NA|NA|TRBJ1-1|TRBV19
TGTGCCAGTAAATTGCAGGGGCCAGGCGACACTGAAGCTTTCTTT
CASKLQGPGDTEAFF
>TRBD1|NA|TRBJ2-5|TRBV29-1
TGCAGCGTGGGACAGGGTATCATGCAAGAGACCCAGTACTTC
CSVGQGIMQETQYF